Below are 19 T cell receptor beta chains sequenced from a single sample in a study of yellow fever vaccine responses in identical twins. TCRdb re-derived calls from the RT-PCR reads in MiXCR, one entry per CDR3 protein. Of some 14,000 distinct CDR3 sequences in the sample, approximately 84% were seen once. The material sequenced was T cells from blood (PBMCs), unsorted or a sorted subset (not recorded which), taken before or after yellow fever vaccination (not recorded which). These receptor sequences come from a woman younger than 30 who received the yellow fever vaccine.

The chain carries TRBV13 and TRBJ1-6, with TRBD1 as a possible D gene (5 bases). Germline CDR1 and CDR2: PRHDT and FYEKMQ (reference sequence). Trimming shortened V by 8 bases and J by 8 bases, and 19 bases separated the two germline ends. There are 15 residues in the CDR3. Here the CDR3 DNA reads TGTGCCAGCCAAATAAACCGACAGACATATTCACCCCTCCACTTT. Protein product: CASQINRQTYSPLHF.

The gene calls are TRBV29-1 and TRBJ2-1; no reliable D call. V lost 4 bases, J lost 5 bases, and 6 bases lay in between. The CDR3 has 11 amino acids. Germline-derived CDR1 and CDR2 are SQVTM and ANQGSEA. The CDR3 DNA follows: TGCAGCGTTGCCGGAAACAATGAGCAGTTCTTC. Its translation is CSVAGNNEQFF.

The chain links TRBV6-2 or TRBV6-3 to TRBJ2-5; 10 nucleotides match TRBD1. Looked up from germline, CDR1 is MNHEY and CDR2 is SVGEGT. There are 15 residues in the CDR3. Trimming at V came to 0 bases and at J to 5 bases, leaving 3 bases not matched to a gene. The CDR3 bases are TGTGCCAGCAGTTACTCGGGACAGGGGCCCGAGACCCAGTACTTC. It codes for CASSYSGQGPETQYF.

V and J are TRBV7-9 and TRBJ2-5; D is possibly TRBD1 or TRBD2 (6 bases each). Trimming stripped 5 bases from V and 4 bases from J, with 14 bases between. The germline V gene encodes CDR1 SEHNR and CDR2 FQNEAQ (reference sequence). The CDR3 is 14 amino acids. Here the CDR3 reads CASSLRRGAETQYF. CDR3 nucleotide sequence: TGTGCCAGCAGCCTCCGTAGGGGGGCAGAGACCCAGTACTTC.

The count of this clonotype is one. V and J are TRBV18 and TRBJ1-2; 7 positions match TRBD1. The CDR3 has 14 amino acids. V lost 1 base to trimming and J lost 8 bases; unmatched junction nucleotides: 7. Germline-derived CDR1 and CDR2 are KGHSH and LQKENI. CDR3 bases: TGTGCCAGCTCACCACTCGACAGGGACAGCGGCTACACCTTC. It yields the protein CASSPLDRDSGYTF.

The count of this clonotype is one. The genes are TRBV18 and TRBJ2-6, with TRBD1 as a possible D gene (6 bases). CDR1 is KGHSH, CDR2 LQKENI, per germline. CDR3 length equals 16 residues. Trimming shortened V by 3 bases and J by 0 bases, and 9 bases separated the two germline ends. This chain's CDR3 is CASSPGHHSGANVLTF. CDR3 DNA sequence: TGTGCCAGCTCACCGGGACACCACTCTGGGGCCAACGTCCTGACTTTC.

The chain has TRBV6-1 and TRBJ1-4; D gene uncertain. Trimming took 6 bases from V and 2 from J, leaving 10 bases between them. Germline lookup yields CDR1 MNHNS and CDR2 SASEGT. The CDR3 is 14 residues long. CDR3 nucleotides: TGTGCCAGCAGAATGACATCTACTAATGAAAAACTGTTTTTT. This translates into CASRMTSTNEKLFF.

This clonotype has a single count. In DNA form, the CDR3 reads TGTGCCAGCAGTGAAACTCCGTGGACTAATGAAAAACTGTTTTTT. Protein sequence: CASSETPWTNEKLFF. V usage is TRBV6-1 and J usage is TRBJ1-4, with no clear D. The CDR3 has 15 amino acids. The V gene's germline CDR1 is MNHNS and CDR2 SASEGT. V gave up 2 bases and J gave up 2 bases, with 9 bases separating them.

The chain couples TRBV2 to TRBJ2-3, with D uncertain. The CDR3 contains 14 residues. Germline CDR1 reads SNHLY; CDR2 reads FYNNEI. V shed 8 bases and J shed 1 base, with 13 bases lying between them. CDR3 loop: CASSVGGRTDTQYF. CDR3 sequence (DNA): TGTGCCAGCTCCGTTGGTGGTCGCACAGATACGCAGTATTTT. The full variable domain, with the rest looked up from reference TRBV2 and TRBJ2-3, is EPEVTQTPSHQVTQMGQEVILRCVPISNHLYFYWYRQILGQKVEFLVSFYNNEISEKSEIFDDQFSVERPDGSNFTLKIRSTKLEDSAMYFCASSVGGRTDTQYFGPGTRLTVL.

V and J are TRBV6-2 or TRBV6-3 and TRBJ1-6; D is unclear. Germline V gene lookup returns CDR1 MNHEY and CDR2 SVGEGT. The CDR3 runs to 14 residues. Trimming took off 2 bases at V and 4 bases at J, with 6 bases between the two ends. The CDR3 DNA is TGTGCCAGCAGTTACCGGGTTTATAATTCACCCCTCCACTTT. Amino acids: CASSYRVYNSPLHF.

The chain is built from TRBV10-1 and TRBJ2-1; TRBD2 matches at 9 bases. CDR3 length: 14 amino acids. With 2 bases clipped from V and 8 bases from J, the junction kept 4 bases outside the gene matches. Germline V gene sequence: CDR1 WNHNN, CDR2 SYGVQD (reference sequence). CDR3 nucleotides: TGCGCCAGCAGTGAGCAGCGGGGGGCCTATGAGCAGTTCTTC. Translated: CASSEQRGAYEQFF.

The rearrangement links TRBV12-3 or TRBV12-4 to TRBJ2-7; perhaps TRBD1 as D (5 bases). This CDR3 spans 13 amino acids. V lost 7 bases and J 5 bases, leaving 15 bases between the germline ends. The CDR3 DNA is TGTGCCAGCAAAACAGGTCTTTTCCACGAGCAGTACTTC. It translates to CASKTGLFHEQYF.

The V gene is TRBV27, the J gene TRBJ2-7, with a weak D call TRBD2 (6 bases). The CDR3 consists of 14 residues. Germline V gives CDR1 MNHEY, CDR2 SMNVEV (reference sequence). Trimming took off 5 bases at V and 4 bases at J, with 15 bases between the two ends. The CDR3 loop reads CASSVAGPPYEQYF. DNA for the CDR3: TGTGCCAGCAGTGTGGCGGGGCCACCTTACGAGCAGTACTTC.

This chain uses TRBV2 with TRBJ2-1, with 7 bases aligning to TRBD1. CDR1 and CDR2 (germline): SNHLY, FYNNEI. This CDR3 has 16 residues. Trimming removed 2 bases from V and 7 bases from J; junction bases left unmatched: 11. The CDR3 DNA follows: TGTGCCAGCAGTGAATCGGTACAGGGGCCGCGGAATGAGCAGTTCTTC. Its protein is CASSESVQGPRNEQFF.

This chain joins TRBV23-1 and TRBJ2-5; TRBD1 matches at 7 bases. TRBV23-1 is given ORF status, its function remaining uncertain. V lost 6 bases to trimming and J lost 5 bases; unmatched junction nucleotides: 6. The CDR3 is 13 amino acids. Here the CDR3 reads CASRHRGIETQYF. CDR3 DNA: TGCGCCAGCAGACACAGGGGTATCGAGACCCAGTACTTC.

The V call is TRBV20-1, the J call TRBJ2-3; TRBD2 aligns across 7 bases. The CDR3 contains 13 residues. V shed 2 bases and J 6 bases; nucleotides not matched to a gene: 5. Germline V gene data show CDR1 as DFQATT and CDR2 as SNEGSKA (reference sequence). This chain's CDR3 is CSARFPGGDTQYF. CDR3 in DNA: TGCAGTGCTAGATTTCCGGGAGGCGATACGCAGTATTTT.

The V gene is TRBV5-1, the J gene TRBJ1-1; perhaps TRBD1 as D (6 bases). CDR1 and CDR2 (germline): SGHRS, YFSETQ. Trimming removed 6 bases at V and 8 bases at J, with 14 bases between. This CDR3 has 12 amino acids. Here the CDR3 DNA reads TGCGCCAGCAAGTCGGGGGGGCCCGAAGCTTTCTTT. Its protein product is CASKSGGPEAFF.

The chain links TRBV12-3 or TRBV12-4 to TRBJ2-5, with D perhaps being TRBD1 or TRBD2 (6 bases each). Trimming removed 2 bases at V and 5 bases at J, with 9 bases between. The CDR3 runs 13 residues. The CDR3: CASSLRGRETQYF. The CDR3, as DNA: TGTGCCAGCAGTTTACGGGGGCGGGAGACCCAGTACTTC.

The V gene is TRBV7-3, the J gene TRBJ2-1; 7 bases agree with TRBD2. The germline V gene encodes CDR1 SGHTA and CDR2 FQGTGA. This CDR3 contains 14 residues. J lost 8 bases, V lost 0 bases, and 4 bases had no gene match. DNA for the CDR3: TGTGCCAGCAGCTTAACGGGGGGGTGGTATGAGCAGTTCTTC. The encoded protein is CASSLTGGWYEQFF.